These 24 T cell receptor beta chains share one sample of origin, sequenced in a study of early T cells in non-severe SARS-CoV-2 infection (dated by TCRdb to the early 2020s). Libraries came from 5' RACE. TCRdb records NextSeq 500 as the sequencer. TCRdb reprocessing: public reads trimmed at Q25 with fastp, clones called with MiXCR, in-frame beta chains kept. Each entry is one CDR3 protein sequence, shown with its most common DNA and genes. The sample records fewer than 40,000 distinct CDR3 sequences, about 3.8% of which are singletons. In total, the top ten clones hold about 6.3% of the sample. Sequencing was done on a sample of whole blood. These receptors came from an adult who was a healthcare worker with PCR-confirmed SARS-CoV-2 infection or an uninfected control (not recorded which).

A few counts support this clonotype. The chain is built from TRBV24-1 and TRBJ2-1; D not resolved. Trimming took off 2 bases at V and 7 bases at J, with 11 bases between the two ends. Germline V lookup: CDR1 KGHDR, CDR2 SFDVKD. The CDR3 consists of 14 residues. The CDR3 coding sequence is TGTGCCACCAGTGATTCGCCCTCAAGGAATGAGCAGTTCTTC. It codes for CATSDSPSRNEQFF.

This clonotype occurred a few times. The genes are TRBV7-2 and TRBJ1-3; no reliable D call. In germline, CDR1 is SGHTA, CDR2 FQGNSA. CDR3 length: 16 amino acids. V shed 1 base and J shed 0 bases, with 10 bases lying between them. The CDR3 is CASSLVRDYSGNTIYF. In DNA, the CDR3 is TGTGCCAGCAGCTTAGTCCGGGATTACTCTGGAAACACCATATATTTT.

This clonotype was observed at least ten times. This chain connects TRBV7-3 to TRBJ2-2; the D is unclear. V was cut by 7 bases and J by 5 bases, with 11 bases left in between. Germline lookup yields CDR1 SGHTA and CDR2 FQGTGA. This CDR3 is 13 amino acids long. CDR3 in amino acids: CASKPGGTGELFF. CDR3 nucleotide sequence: TGTGCCAGCAAACCCGGTGGGACCGGGGAGCTGTTTTTT.

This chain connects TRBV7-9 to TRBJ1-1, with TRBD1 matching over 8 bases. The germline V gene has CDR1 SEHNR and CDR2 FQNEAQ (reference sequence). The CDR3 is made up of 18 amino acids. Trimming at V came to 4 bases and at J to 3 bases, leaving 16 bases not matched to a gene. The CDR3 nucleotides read TGTGCCAGCAGCTCCCAGGCGGCAGGGGGCGCGCTGGACACTGAAGCTTTCTTT. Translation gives CASSSQAAGGALDTEAFF.

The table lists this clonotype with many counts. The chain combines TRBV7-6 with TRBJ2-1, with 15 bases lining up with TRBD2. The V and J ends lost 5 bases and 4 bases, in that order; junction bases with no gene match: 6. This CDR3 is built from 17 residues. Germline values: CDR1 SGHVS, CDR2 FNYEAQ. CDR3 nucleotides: TGTGCCAGCAGCCCCCGGACTAGCGGGAGGGGTTACAATGAGCAGTTCTTC. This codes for CASSPRTSGRGYNEQFF.

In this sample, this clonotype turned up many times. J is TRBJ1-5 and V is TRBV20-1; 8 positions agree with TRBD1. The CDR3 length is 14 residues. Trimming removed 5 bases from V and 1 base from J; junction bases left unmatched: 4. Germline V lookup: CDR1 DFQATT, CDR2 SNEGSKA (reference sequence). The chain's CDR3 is CSARGQGSNQPQHF. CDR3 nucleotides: TGCAGTGCTCGAGGACAGGGCAGCAATCAGCCCCAGCATTTT.

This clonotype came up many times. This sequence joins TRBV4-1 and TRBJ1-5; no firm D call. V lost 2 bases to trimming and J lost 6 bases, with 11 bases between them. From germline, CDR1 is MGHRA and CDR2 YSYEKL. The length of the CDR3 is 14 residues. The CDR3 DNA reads TGCGCCAGCAGCCAAATCATACAGAGTCAGCCCCAGCATTTT. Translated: CASSQIIQSQPQHF.

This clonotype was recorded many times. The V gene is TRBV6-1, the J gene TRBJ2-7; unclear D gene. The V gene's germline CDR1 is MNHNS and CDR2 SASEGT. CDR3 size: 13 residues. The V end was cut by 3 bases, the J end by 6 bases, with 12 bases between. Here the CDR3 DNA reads TGTGCCAGCAGTGAGGAAATCTTCTCCGAGCAGTACTTC. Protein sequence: CASSEEIFSEQYF.

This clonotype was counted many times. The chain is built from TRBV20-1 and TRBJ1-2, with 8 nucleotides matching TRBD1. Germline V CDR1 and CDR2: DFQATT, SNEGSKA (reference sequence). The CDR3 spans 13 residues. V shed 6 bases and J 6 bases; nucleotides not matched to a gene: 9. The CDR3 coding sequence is TGCAGTGCCCCACCGGACAGGGTCGATGGCTACACCTTC. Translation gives CSAPPDRVDGYTF.

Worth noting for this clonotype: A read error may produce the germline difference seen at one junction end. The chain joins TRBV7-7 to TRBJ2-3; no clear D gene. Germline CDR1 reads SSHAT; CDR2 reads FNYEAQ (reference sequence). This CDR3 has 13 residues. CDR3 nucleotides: TGTGCTAGCAGCAAGACTGTCACAGATACGCAGTATTTT. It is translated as CASSKTVTDTQYF.

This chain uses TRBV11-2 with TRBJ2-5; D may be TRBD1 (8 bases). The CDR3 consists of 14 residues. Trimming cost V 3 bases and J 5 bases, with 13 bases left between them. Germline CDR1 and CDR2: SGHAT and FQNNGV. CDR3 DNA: TGTGCCAGCAGCTTCAAACAGGGGGGGGAGACCCAGTACTTC. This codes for CASSFKQGGETQYF. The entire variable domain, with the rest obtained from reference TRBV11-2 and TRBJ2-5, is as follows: EAGVAQSPRYKIIEKRQSVAFWCNPISGHATLYWYQQILGQGPKLLIQFQNNGVVDDSQLPKDRFSAERLKGVDSTLKIQPAKLEDSAVYLCASSFKQGGETQYFGPGTRLLVL.

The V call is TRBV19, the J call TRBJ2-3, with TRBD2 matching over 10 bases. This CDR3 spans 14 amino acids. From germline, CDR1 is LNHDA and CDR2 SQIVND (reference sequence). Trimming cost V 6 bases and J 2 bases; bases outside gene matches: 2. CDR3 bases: TGTGCCAGTAGACTAGCGGGACTCACAGATACGCAGTATTTT. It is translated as CASRLAGLTDTQYF.

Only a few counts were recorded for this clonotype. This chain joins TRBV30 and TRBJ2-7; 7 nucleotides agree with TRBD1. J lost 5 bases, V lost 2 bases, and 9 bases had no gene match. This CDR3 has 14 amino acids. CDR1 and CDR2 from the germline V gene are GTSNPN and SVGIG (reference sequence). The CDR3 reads CAWSPRQGVHEQYF. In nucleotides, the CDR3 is TGTGCCTGGAGTCCGCGGCAGGGGGTGCACGAGCAGTACTTC.

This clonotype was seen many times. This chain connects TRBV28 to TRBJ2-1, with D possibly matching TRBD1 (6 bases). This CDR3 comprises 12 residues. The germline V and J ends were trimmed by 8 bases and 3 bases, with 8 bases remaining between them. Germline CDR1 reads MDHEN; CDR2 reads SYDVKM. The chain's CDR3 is CASGGNYNEQFF. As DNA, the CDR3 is TGTGCCAGCGGGGGCAACTACAATGAGCAGTTCTTC.

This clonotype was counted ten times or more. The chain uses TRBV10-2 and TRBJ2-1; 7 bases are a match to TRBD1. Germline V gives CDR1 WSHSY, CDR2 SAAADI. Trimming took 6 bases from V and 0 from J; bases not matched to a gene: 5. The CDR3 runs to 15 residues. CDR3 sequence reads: CASRSEGASYNEQFF. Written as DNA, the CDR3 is TGCGCCAGCAGATCCGAGGGGGCCTCCTACAATGAGCAGTTCTTC.

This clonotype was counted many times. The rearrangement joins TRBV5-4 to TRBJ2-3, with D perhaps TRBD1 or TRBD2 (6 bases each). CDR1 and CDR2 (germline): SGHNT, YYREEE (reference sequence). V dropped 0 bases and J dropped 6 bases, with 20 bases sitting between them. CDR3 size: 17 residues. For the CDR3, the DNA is TGTGCCAGCAGCTTGGGGGCTCTCTCCGGGGGCGTGGATACGCAGTATTTT. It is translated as CASSLGALSGGVDTQYF.

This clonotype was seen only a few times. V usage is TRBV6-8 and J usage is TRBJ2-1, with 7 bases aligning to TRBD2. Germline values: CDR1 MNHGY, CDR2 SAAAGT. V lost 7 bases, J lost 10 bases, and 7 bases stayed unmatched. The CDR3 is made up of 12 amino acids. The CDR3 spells CASTPGGREQFF. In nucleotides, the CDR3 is TGTGCCAGCACCCCGGGAGGCCGGGAGCAGTTCTTC.

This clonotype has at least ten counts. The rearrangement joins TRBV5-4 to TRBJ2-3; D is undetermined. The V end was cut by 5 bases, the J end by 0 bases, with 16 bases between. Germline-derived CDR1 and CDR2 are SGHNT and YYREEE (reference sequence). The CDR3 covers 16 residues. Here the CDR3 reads CASSQRVLTSTDTQYF. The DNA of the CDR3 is TGTGCCAGCAGTCAGCGAGTTTTGACTAGCACAGATACGCAGTATTTT.

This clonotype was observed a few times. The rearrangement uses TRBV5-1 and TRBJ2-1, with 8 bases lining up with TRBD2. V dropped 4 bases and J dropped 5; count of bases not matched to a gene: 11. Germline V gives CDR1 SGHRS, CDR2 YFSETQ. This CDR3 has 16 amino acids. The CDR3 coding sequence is TGCGCCAGCAGCGACGAGGCCCTAGCGGGCGACAATGAGCAGTTCTTC. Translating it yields CASSDEALAGDNEQFF.

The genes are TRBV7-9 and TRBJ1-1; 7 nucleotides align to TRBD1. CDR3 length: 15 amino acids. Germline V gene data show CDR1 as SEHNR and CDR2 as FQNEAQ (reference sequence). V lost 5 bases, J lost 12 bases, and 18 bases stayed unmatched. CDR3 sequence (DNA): TGTGCCAGCAGCCCCTGGGACAGCCCGGGGACTGAGTCTTTCTTT. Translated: CASSPWDSPGTESFF.

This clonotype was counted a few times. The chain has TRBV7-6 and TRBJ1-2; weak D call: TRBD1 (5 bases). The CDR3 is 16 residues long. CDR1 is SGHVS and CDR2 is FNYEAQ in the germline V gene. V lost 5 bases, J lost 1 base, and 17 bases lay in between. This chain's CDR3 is CASSPGVGGYNYGYTF. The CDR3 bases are TGTGCCAGCAGCCCAGGCGTCGGGGGTTATAACTATGGCTACACCTTC.

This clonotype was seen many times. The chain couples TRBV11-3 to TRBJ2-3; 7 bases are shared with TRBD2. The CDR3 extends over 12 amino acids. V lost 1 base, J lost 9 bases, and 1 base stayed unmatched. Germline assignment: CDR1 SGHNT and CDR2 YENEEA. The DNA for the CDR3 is TGTGCCAGCAGCTTAGGAGCGGGGACGCAGTATTTT. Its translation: CASSLGAGTQYF.

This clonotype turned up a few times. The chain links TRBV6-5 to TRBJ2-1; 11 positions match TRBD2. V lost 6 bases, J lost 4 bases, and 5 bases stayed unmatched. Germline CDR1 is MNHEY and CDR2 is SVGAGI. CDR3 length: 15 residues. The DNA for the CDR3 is TGTGCCAGCAGGCCCGGGACTAGCGGATACAATGAGCAGTTCTTC. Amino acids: CASRPGTSGYNEQFF.

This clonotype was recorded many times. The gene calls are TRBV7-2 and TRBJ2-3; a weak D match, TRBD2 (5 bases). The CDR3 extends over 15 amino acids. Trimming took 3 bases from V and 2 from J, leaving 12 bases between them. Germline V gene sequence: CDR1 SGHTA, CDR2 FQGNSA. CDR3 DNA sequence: TGTGCCAGCAGCTTCCGGGATCCTTCCACAGATACGCAGTATTTT. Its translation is CASSFRDPSTDTQYF.